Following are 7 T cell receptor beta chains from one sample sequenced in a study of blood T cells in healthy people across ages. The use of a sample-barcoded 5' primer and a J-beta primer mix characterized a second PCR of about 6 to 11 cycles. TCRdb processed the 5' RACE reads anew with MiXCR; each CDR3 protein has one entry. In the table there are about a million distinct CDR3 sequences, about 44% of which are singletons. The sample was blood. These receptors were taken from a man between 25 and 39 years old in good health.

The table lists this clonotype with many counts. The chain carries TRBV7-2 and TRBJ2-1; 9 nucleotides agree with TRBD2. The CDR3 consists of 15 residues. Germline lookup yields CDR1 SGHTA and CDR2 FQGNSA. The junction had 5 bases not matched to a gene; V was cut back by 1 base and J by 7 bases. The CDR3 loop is CASSLVAGGRNEQFF. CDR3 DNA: TGTGCCAGCAGCTTAGTCGCGGGGGGGCGGAATGAGCAGTTCTTC.

This chain's CDR3 is CASSLVHGMNTEAFF. CDR3 coding DNA: TGTGCCAGCAGCTTAGTGCACGGGATGAACACTGAAGCTTTCTTT. This rearrangement joins TRBV7-2 to TRBJ1-1; no clear D. Trimming left V 1 base short and J 0 bases short, with 9 bases between. The length of the CDR3 is 15 residues. The germline V gene has CDR1 SGHTA and CDR2 FQGNSA.

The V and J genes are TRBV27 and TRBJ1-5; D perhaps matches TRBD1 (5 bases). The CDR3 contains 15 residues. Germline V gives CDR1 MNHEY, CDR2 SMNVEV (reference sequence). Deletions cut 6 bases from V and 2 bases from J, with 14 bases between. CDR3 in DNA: TGTGCCAGCAGGTCACAGGTAGTCGGCAATCAGCCCCAGCATTTT. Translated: CASRSQVVGNQPQHF.

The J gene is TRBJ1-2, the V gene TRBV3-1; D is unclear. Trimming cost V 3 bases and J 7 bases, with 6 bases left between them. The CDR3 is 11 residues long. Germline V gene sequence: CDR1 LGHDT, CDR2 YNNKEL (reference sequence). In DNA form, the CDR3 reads TGTGCCAGCAGCCATATAAGTGGCTACACCTTC. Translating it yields CASSHISGYTF.

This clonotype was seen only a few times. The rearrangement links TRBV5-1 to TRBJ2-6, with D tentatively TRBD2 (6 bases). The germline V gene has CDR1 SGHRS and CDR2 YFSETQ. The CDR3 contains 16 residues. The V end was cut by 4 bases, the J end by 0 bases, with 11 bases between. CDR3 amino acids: CASSVTGSSGANVLTF. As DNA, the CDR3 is TGCGCCAGCAGCGTAACCGGGAGCTCTGGGGCCAACGTCCTGACTTTC.

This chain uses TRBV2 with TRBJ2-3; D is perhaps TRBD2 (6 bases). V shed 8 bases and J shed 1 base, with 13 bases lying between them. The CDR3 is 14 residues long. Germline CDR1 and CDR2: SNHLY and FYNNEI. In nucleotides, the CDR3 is TGTGCCAGCGGCCAGGAGGGCGGCACAGATACGCAGTATTTT. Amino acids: CASGQEGGTDTQYF.

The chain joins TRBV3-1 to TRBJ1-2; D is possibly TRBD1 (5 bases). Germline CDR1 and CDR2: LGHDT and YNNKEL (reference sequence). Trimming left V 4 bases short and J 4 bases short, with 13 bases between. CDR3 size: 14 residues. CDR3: CASSRLDSRYGYTF. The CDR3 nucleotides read TGTGCCAGCAGCCGTCTAGACAGCCGCTATGGCTACACCTTC.